This TCR beta chain originates from a study of OX40 agonist ivuxolimab in advanced cancers. This CDR3 has 15 amino acids. The V gene's germline CDR1 is SGHTA and CDR2 FQGTGA. V was clipped by 6 bases and J by 2 bases; unmatched bases: 7. Produced via immunoSEQ multiplex PCR; TCRdb's table is partial and in-frame only. This sample has 55,000 to 70,000 clones, with 70% to 85% found just once. V usage is TRBV7-3 and J usage is TRBJ2-5; 9 bases agree with TRBD2. The origin of this receptor is an adult with an advanced solid tumor such as melanoma, head and neck, liver or kidney cancer. This specimen consisted of CD4+ or CD8+ T cells sorted from blood, obtained in a trial of the OX40 agonist ivuxolimab. CDR3 nucleotide sequence: TGTGCCAGCAGGTCCCGGACTAGCGCGCAAGAGACCCAGTACTTC. The encoded protein is CASRSRTSAQETQYF.